The present T cell receptor beta chain was sequenced within a study of read filtering for tumor transcriptome and immune sequencing. Worth noting for this clonotype: Given a far larger clone just one base away, this is likely a sequencing read error.

V lost 8 bases to trimming and J lost 7 bases; unmatched junction nucleotides: 8. The germline V gene encodes CDR1 MNHNY and CDR2 SVGAGI (reference sequence). There are 15 residues in the CDR3. The library was built from approximately 400 ng RNA with molecular barcoded adaptors for alpha/delta and beta/gamma chains. TCRdb called the reads again in MiXCR, with one record for every CDR3 protein. Here the sample spans 25,000 to 35,000 distinct CDR3 sequences, approximately 17% being singletons. The sequencing sample was made of a population of CD138-negative cells sorted from bone marrow. The genes are TRBV6-6 and TRBJ2-1, with 13 nucleotides matching TRBD2. This receptor was identified in a donor older than 35 with multiple myeloma. CDR3 bases: TGTGCCAGCTGTAAACTAGCGGGAGGGCCTAATGAGCAGTTCTTC. It yields the protein CASCKLAGGPNEQFF.